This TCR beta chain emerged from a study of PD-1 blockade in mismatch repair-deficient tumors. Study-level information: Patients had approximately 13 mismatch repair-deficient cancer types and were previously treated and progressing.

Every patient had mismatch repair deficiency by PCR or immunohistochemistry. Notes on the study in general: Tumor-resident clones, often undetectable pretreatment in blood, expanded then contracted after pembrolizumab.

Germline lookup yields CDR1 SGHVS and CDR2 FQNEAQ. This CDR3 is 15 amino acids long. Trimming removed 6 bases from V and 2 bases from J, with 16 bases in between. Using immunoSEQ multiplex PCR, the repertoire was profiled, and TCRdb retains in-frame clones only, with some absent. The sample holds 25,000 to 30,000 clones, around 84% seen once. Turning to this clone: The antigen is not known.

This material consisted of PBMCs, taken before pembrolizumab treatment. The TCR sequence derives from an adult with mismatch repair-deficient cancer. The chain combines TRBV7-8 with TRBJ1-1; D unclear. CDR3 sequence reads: CASSFLWQANTEAFF. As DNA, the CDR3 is TGTGCCAGCAGTTTCCTTTGGCAGGCCAACACTGAAGCTTTCTTT.